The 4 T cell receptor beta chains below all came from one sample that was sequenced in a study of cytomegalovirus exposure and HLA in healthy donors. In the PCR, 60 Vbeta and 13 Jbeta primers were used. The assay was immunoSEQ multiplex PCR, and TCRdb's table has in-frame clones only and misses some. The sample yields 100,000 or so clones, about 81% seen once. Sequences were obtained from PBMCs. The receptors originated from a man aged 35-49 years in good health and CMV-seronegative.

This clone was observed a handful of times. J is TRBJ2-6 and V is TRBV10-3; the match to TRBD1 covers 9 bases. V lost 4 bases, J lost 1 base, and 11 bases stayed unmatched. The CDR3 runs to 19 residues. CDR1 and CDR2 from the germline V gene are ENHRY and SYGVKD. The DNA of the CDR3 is TGTGCCATCAGTGCCTACGCCCAGGGACAGGGTTCTGGGGCCAACGTCCTGACTTTC. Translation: CAISAYAQGQGSGANVLTF.

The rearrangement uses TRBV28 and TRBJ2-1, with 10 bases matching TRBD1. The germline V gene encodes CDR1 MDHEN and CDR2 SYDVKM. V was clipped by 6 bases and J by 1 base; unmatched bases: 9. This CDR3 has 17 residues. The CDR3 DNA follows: TGTGCCAGCAGCCCTCATCCGGGACAGGGGTCCTACAATGAGCAGTTCTTC. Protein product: CASSPHPGQGSYNEQFF. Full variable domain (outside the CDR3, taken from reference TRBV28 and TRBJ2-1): DVKVTQSSRYLVKRTGEKVFLECVQDMDHENMFWYRQDPGLGLRLIYFSYDVKMKEKGDIPEGYSVSREKKERFSLILESASTNQTSMYLCASSPHPGQGSYNEQFFGPGTRLTVL.

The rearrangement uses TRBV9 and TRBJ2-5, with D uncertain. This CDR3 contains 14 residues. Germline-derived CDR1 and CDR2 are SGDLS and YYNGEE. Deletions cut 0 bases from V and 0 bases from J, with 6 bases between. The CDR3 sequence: CASSVGVNQETQYF. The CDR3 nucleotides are TGTGCCAGCAGCGTAGGAGTCAACCAAGAGACCCAGTACTTC.

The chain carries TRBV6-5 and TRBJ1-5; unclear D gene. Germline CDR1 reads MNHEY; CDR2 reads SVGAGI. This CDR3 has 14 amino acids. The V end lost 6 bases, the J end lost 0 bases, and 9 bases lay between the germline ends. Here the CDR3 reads CASSLDISNQPQHF. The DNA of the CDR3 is TGTGCCAGCAGCTTAGACATTAGCAATCAGCCCCAGCATTTT.